The source of this TCR beta chain is a study of T cell repertoires in cytomegalovirus infection. Study findings and constraints: Clonotype analysis showed dominance of the ex vivo response by HLA-C-restricted CMV-specific TCR beta clonotypes.

Per germline, CDR1 MNHNY and CDR2 SVGAGI (reference sequence). V was clipped by 6 bases and J by 5 bases; unmatched bases: 4. The CDR3 loop spans 13 amino acids. To note about this clonotype: The antigen is undetermined.

TCRdb passed the reads through MiXCR, listing each CDR3 protein once. Among 400,000 to 600,000 distinct CDR3 sequences listed, under 55% were seen once. The receptor was isolated from a human donor in good health (CMV status not recorded). Some clones in this sample may be carry-over from other donors' samples. V and J are TRBV6-6 and TRBJ2-5, with TRBD2 identical over 9 bases. The sample in question was cultured PBMCs, obtained from culture after CMV antigen stimulation. CDR3 region: CASRRGGSETQYF. CDR3 in DNA: TGTGCCAGCAGGCGGGGGGGCAGTGAGACCCAGTACTTC.